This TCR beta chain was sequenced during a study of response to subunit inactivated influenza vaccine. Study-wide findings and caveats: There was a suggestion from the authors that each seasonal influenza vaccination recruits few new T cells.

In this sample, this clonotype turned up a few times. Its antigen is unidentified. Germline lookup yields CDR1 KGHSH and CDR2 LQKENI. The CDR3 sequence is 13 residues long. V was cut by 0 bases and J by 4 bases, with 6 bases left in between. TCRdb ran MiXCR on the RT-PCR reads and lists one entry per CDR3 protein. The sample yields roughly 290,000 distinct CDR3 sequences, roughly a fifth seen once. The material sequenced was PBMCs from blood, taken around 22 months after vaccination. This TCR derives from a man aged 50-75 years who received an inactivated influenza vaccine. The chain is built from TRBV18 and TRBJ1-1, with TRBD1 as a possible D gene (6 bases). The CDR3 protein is CASSPPGATEAFF. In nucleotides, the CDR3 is TGTGCCAGCTCACCACCGGGGGCCACTGAAGCTTTCTTT.